The 24 T cell receptor beta chains below were found in one sample sequenced in a study of monozygotic twins with inflammatory bowel disease. TCRdb processed the 5' RACE reads again and assigns one entry to each CDR3 protein, with no DNA. The sample data list roughly 160,000 distinct CDR3 sequences. Sequencing input: blood. The receptor set was obtained from a human donor with ulcerative colitis or Crohn's disease, or a healthy co-twin of an affected twin (not recorded which).

The chain combines TRBV7-8 with TRBJ1-1; the D call of TRBD1 rests on TCRdb alone, since no DNA is present to check it. CDR3 length: 14 residues. Germline V CDR1 and CDR2: SGHVS, FQNEAQ. The chain's CDR3 is CASTLTGGDTEAFF.

This rearrangement joins TRBV29-1 to TRBJ2-5. CDR1 and CDR2 (germline): SQVTM, ANQGSEA. CDR3 length equals 13 residues. The CDR3 loop reads CSVEWVSQETQYF.

V gene TRBV5-1 combines with J gene TRBJ1-4; TCRdb calls TRBD1, which cannot be checked without DNA. This CDR3 region has 15 residues. Germline V CDR1 and CDR2: SGHRS, YFSETQ. The chain's CDR3 is CASSQGQPVNGKLFF.

The V call is TRBV10-3, the J call TRBJ2-2; the D call of TRBD2 rests on TCRdb alone, since no DNA is present to check it. Germline CDR1 ENHRY, CDR2 SYGVKD. The CDR3 is 15 residues long. The CDR3 loop is CAITPSGGGTGELFF.

V is TRBV20-1 and J is TRBJ2-7. The CDR3 has 13 residues. CDR1 DFQATT and CDR2 SNEGSKA come from the germline V gene (reference sequence). The CDR3 sequence: CSVPQNPSYEQYF.

The chain is built from TRBV28 and TRBJ2-5; there is no DNA to check the TCRdb D call of TRBD2. Looked up from germline, CDR1 is MDHEN and CDR2 is SYDVKM. This CDR3 comprises 13 residues. CDR3 residues: CAATSATRETQYF. Variable domain in full (rest from reference TRBV28 and TRBJ2-5): DVKVTQSSRYLVKRTGEKVFLECVQDMDHENMFWYRQDPGLGLRLIYFSYDVKMKEKGDIPEGYSVSREKKERFSLILESASTNQTSMYLCAATSATRETQYFGPGTRLLVL.

The genes are TRBV15 and TRBJ1-1; TCRdb's D call of TRBD1 is untestable without DNA. CDR1 is LNHNV and CDR2 is YYDKDF in the germline V gene (reference sequence). This CDR3 has 15 amino acids. CDR3 region: CATSRDIGGPRGAFF.

The J gene is TRBJ2-7, the V gene TRBV20-1; TCRdb's D call, TRBD2, is unchecked because there is no DNA. The CDR3 consists of 15 residues. Germline CDR1 DFQATT, CDR2 SNEGSKA (reference sequence). The CDR3 spells CSASVRVEGDHEQYF.

V gene TRBV9 combines with J gene TRBJ2-1; TCRdb outputs TRBD2, but without DNA this stays unchecked. Germline values: CDR1 SGDLS, CDR2 YYNGEE. The CDR3 spans 14 residues. CDR3 residues: CASRTGLTNNEQFF.

The chain employs TRBV2 and TRBJ1-1; TCRdb selects TRBD1, and the lack of DNA leaves this call unchecked. This CDR3 contains 12 residues. Germline values: CDR1 SNHLY, CDR2 FYNNEI. The CDR3 sequence: CASMDEGLEAFF.

V usage is TRBV12-3 or TRBV12-4 and J usage is TRBJ1-6. The CDR3 is 14 amino acids. CDR3 protein: CASSFVTANSPLHF.

The chain employs TRBV27 and TRBJ2-7; as DNA is missing, the TRBD1 call by TCRdb cannot be tested. CDR3 length equals 14 residues. Germline CDR1 reads MNHEY; CDR2 reads SMNVEV (reference sequence). The CDR3: CASHRTARSYEQYF.

The V and J genes are TRBV28 and TRBJ2-3; the TCRdb call, TRBD1, lacks DNA for checking. The CDR3 has 15 residues. The germline CDR1 and CDR2 sequences are MDHEN and SYDVKM. CDR3 sequence reads: CASHPQGGSTDTQYF. The full variable domain, rest sourced from reference TRBV28 and TRBJ2-3, is DVKVTQSSRYLVKRTGEKVFLECVQDMDHENMFWYRQDPGLGLRLIYFSYDVKMKEKGDIPEGYSVSREKKERFSLILESASTNQTSMYLCASHPQGGSTDTQYFGPGTRLTVL.

The chain has TRBV5-1 and TRBJ2-5. Germline CDR1 and CDR2: SGHRS and YFSETQ. The CDR3 totals 14 residues. The CDR3 spells CASSLSPVVETQYF.

The chain links TRBV5-1 to TRBJ2-1; the TCRdb call, TRBD2, lacks DNA for checking. The CDR3 covers 15 residues. In germline, CDR1 is SGHRS, CDR2 YFSETQ. CDR3 protein: CASSLLSREGREQFF.

The chain links TRBV27 to TRBJ1-5. CDR1 is MNHEY, CDR2 SMNVEV, per germline (reference sequence). The CDR3 length is 14 residues. CDR3 sequence reads: CASSLQGHRQPQHF.

The rearrangement links TRBV18 to TRBJ1-1; the D call from TCRdb, TRBD1, cannot be confirmed without DNA. The germline gives CDR1 KGHSH, CDR2 LQKENI. CDR3 length: 14 residues. Here the CDR3 reads CASSPEGTVTEAFF. Variable domain in full (rest from reference TRBV18 and TRBJ1-1): NAGVMQNPRHLVRRRGQEARLRCSPMKGHSHVYWYRQLPEEGLKFMVYLQKENIIDESGMPKERFSAEFPKEGPSILRIQQVVRGDSAAYFCASSPEGTVTEAFFGQGTRLTVV.

This chain joins TRBV9 and TRBJ2-3; the D gene TCRdb calls, TRBD2, cannot be checked with no DNA. Germline V lookup: CDR1 SGDLS, CDR2 YYNGEE. There are 15 residues in the CDR3. The CDR3 region is CASSISGRNTDTQYF. Using reference TRBV9 and TRBJ2-3 for the parts outside the CDR3, the full variable domain is DSGVTQTPKHLITATGQRVTLRCSPRSGDLSVYWYQQSLDQGLQFLIQYYNGEERAKGNILERFSAQQFPDLHSELNLSSLELGDSALYFCASSISGRNTDTQYFGPGTRLTVL.

CDR3 region: CASSLGLHTNEQFF. The chain employs TRBV5-1 and TRBJ2-1. From germline, CDR1 is SGHRS and CDR2 YFSETQ. The CDR3 is 14 residues long.

The rearrangement joins TRBV2 to TRBJ2-1; TCRdb designates TRBD1, a call that cannot be tested without DNA. The CDR3 loop spans 17 amino acids. From germline, CDR1 is SNHLY and CDR2 FYNNEI. CDR3 loop: CARNHRSRDRSYNEQFF.

The V call is TRBV5-5, the J call TRBJ2-1; TCRdb proposes TRBD1, but this gene call is untestable without DNA. The germline V gene has CDR1 SGHKS and CDR2 YYEKEE (reference sequence). The CDR3 is 14 residues long. The CDR3 reads CASSSRQGTNEQFF.

The CDR3 loop is CASSPVGGSTDTQYF. V usage is TRBV11-2 and J usage is TRBJ2-3; the D call of TRBD1 rests on TCRdb alone, since no DNA is present to check it. The CDR3 sequence is 15 residues long. Germline V gives CDR1 SGHAT, CDR2 FQNNGV.

The rearrangement uses TRBV2 and TRBJ2-3. Germline CDR1 and CDR2: SNHLY and FYNNEI. CDR3 length: 12 residues. The CDR3: CASSERADTQYF. Supplemented by reference TRBV2 and TRBJ2-3, the full variable domain reads EPEVTQTPSHQVTQMGQEVILRCVPISNHLYFYWYRQILGQKVEFLVSFYNNEISEKSEIFDDQFSVERPDGSNFTLKIRSTKLEDSAMYFCASSERADTQYFGPGTRLTVL.

The chain has TRBV5-1 and TRBJ2-1; TCRdb returns TRBD2, unconfirmable since there is no DNA. The CDR3 sequence is 15 residues long. Germline CDR1 reads SGHRS; CDR2 reads YFSETQ. The CDR3 is CASSLGLAGHNEQFF.